The 14 T cell receptor beta chains reported below all come from one sample, sequenced in a study of blood T cell repertoires in COVID-19. Using immunoSEQ multiplex PCR, the repertoire was profiled, and TCRdb retains in-frame clones only, with some absent. The data hold around 310,000 clones, with roughly 90% observed a single time. Material: PBMCs or T cells enriched from blood (not recorded which). The receptors originated from a woman in her twenties or thirties who had recovered from COVID-19.

V gene TRBV10-1 combines with J gene TRBJ2-3, with D unresolved. The V end lost 4 bases, the J end lost 6 bases, and 8 bases lay between the germline ends. Germline lookup yields CDR1 WNHNN and CDR2 SYGVQD (reference sequence). This CDR3 comprises 12 residues. In DNA, the CDR3 is TGCGCCAGCAGTGGTGGGCAGGATACGCAGTATTTT. It is translated as CASSGGQDTQYF.

V usage is TRBV18 and J usage is TRBJ2-7; 10 positions match TRBD2. The CDR3 covers 15 residues. V shed 4 bases, J shed 7 bases, and the junction held 10 bases outside the gene matches. In germline, CDR1 is KGHSH, CDR2 LQKENI. The CDR3 region has the DNA TGTGCCAGCTCACTGACGAGCGGGAGGGCTAGGGAGCAGTACTTC. The encoded protein is CASSLTSGRAREQYF.

The chain links TRBV5-4 to TRBJ1-3, with TRBD1 as a possible D gene (6 bases). The V end lost 5 bases, the J end lost 8 bases, and 17 bases lay between the germline ends. This CDR3 contains 14 residues. Germline assignment: CDR1 SGHNT and CDR2 YYREEE (reference sequence). Here the CDR3 DNA reads TGTGCCAGCAGACAAGACAGGTTTTCGGACACCATATATTTT. This sequence encodes CASRQDRFSDTIYF.

V is TRBV3-1 (or the pseudogene TRBV3-2) and J is TRBJ1-6; D is unclear. Germline assignment: CDR1 LGHDT and CDR2 YNNKEL (reference sequence). Trimming pared 1 base from V and 10 bases from J, leaving 20 bases between. CDR3 length equals 17 residues. This CDR3 reads CASSQVRGRSIPSPLHF. CDR3 DNA: TGTGCCAGCAGCCAAGTTCGAGGCCGATCAATCCCCTCACCCCTCCACTTT.

The chain recombines TRBV4-2 with TRBJ2-1; 11 nucleotides align to TRBD2. The CDR3 is made up of 14 amino acids. Germline V gene lookup returns CDR1 LGHNA and CDR2 YNFKEQ. The junction had 4 bases not matched to a gene; V was cut back by 5 bases and J by 7 bases. CDR3 sequence: CASSTRTSGNEQFF. Written as DNA, the CDR3 is TGTGCCAGCAGCACCCGGACTAGCGGGAATGAGCAGTTCTTC.

The chain employs TRBV21-1 and TRBJ1-5; the D call of TRBD1 is as the table states it, not checked on the DNA. TRBV21-1 is an annotated pseudogene. The CDR3 contains 15 residues. CDR3 bases: TGTGCCAGCAGGAAGGGGGTTAACAGCAATCAGCCCCAGCATTTT. Translated, it gives CASRKGVNSNQPQHF.

For the CDR3, the DNA is TGTGCCAGCAGTTTAGGGGAGAGGAACACTGAAGCTTTCTTT. Its translation: CASSLGERNTEAFF. The chain is built from TRBV27 and TRBJ1-1; D not certain. There are 14 residues in the CDR3. V was clipped by 2 bases and J by 1 base, with 8 bases between them. CDR1 and CDR2 from the germline V gene are MNHEY and SMNVEV (reference sequence).

This chain uses TRBV5-1 with TRBJ2-7; TRBD2 aligns across 9 bases. The germline V gene encodes CDR1 SGHRS and CDR2 YFSETQ. J lost 2 bases, V lost 2 bases, and 11 bases had no gene match. The CDR3 has 17 residues. CDR3 coding DNA: TGCGCCAGCAGCTTTTCGTGGTCAGCGGGAGGCACCTACGAGCAGTACTTC. Translation: CASSFSWSAGGTYEQYF. Combining the CDR3 with reference TRBV5-1 and TRBJ2-7 gives the whole variable domain KAGVTQTPRYLIKTRGQQVTLSCSPISGHRSVSWYQQTPGQGLQFLFEYFSETQRNKGNFPGRFSGRQFSNSRSEMNVSTLELGDSALYLCASSFSWSAGGTYEQYFGPGTRLTVT.

This rearrangement joins TRBV30 to TRBJ1-1; 8 bases map to TRBD1. CDR1 is GTSNPN and CDR2 is SVGIG in the germline V gene (reference sequence). The V gene end was trimmed by 1 base and the J gene end by 5 bases; junction bases not matched to a gene: 6. The CDR3 is 14 residues long. CDR3 loop: CAWSGSTGATEAFF. The CDR3, as DNA: TGTGCCTGGAGTGGGTCGACAGGGGCAACTGAAGCTTTCTTT.

The chain has TRBV9 and TRBJ1-6; D gene unclear. The CDR3 contains 12 residues. The V and J ends lost 4 bases and 7 bases respectively, with 6 bases between them. Germline loops: CDR1 SGDLS, CDR2 YYNGEE. CDR3 in amino acids: CASSLGNSPLHF. CDR3 DNA: TGTGCCAGCAGCCTCGGGAATTCACCCCTCCACTTT. Together with reference TRBV9 and TRBJ1-6, the CDR3 gives the full variable domain: DSGVTQTPKHLITATGQRVTLRCSPRSGDLSVYWYQQSLDQGLQFLIQYYNGEERAKGNILERFSAQQFPDLHSELNLSSLELGDSALYFCASSLGNSPLHFGNGTRLTVT.

The CDR3 sequence: CASSLESVVAGWIYEQYF. The CDR3 bases are TGTGCCAGCAGCTTAGAGTCGGTCGTGGCAGGGTGGATCTACGAGCAGTACTTC. This chain connects TRBV11-2 to TRBJ2-7, with D perhaps TRBD1 (5 bases). Trimming cost V 0 bases and J 3 bases, with 21 bases left between them. This CDR3 has 18 residues. Germline V gene lookup returns CDR1 SGHAT and CDR2 FQNNGV. The whole variable domain, filled in from reference TRBV11-2 and TRBJ2-7, reads EAGVAQSPRYKIIEKRQSVAFWCNPISGHATLYWYQQILGQGPKLLIQFQNNGVVDDSQLPKDRFSAERLKGVDSTLKIQPAKLEDSAVYLCASSLESVVAGWIYEQYFGPGTRLTVT.

This chain links TRBV7-2 with TRBJ2-1; 8 bases agree with TRBD2. Germline trimming cut 4 bases from V and 5 bases from J; bases unmatched to any gene: 7. Per germline, CDR1 SGHTA and CDR2 FQGNSA. The CDR3 contains 15 residues. The CDR3 DNA is TGTGCCAGCAGCTCTCCCGGGACTAGGGACAATGAGCAGTTCTTC. It yields the protein CASSSPGTRDNEQFF. Combining the CDR3 with reference TRBV7-2 and TRBJ2-1 gives the whole variable domain GAGVSQSPSNKVTEKGKDVELRCDPISGHTALYWYRQSLGQGLEFLIYFQGNSAPDKSGLPSDRFSAERTGGSVSTLTIQRTQQEDSAVYLCASSSPGTRDNEQFFGPGTRLTVL.

This clone appeared a single time. This chain joins TRBV6-2 or TRBV6-3 and TRBJ1-5, with 10 bases that match TRBD1. The CDR3 is 18 amino acids. Germline loops: CDR1 MNHEY, CDR2 SVGEGT. V dropped 2 bases and J dropped 1; count of bases not matched to a gene: 8. CDR3 sequence reads: CASSYTPRTGGSNQPQHF. CDR3 sequence (DNA): TGTGCCAGCAGTTACACCCCCCGGACAGGGGGAAGCAATCAGCCCCAGCATTTT.

The chain couples TRBV13 to TRBJ2-7; 11 bases align to TRBD1. The length of the CDR3 is 14 residues. The trim removed 5 bases at V and 3 bases at J, leaving 3 bases unmatched. Per germline, CDR1 PRHDT and CDR2 FYEKMQ (reference sequence). CDR3 region: CASSPGQGVYEQYF. CDR3 in DNA: TGTGCCAGCAGCCCGGGACAGGGGGTCTACGAGCAGTACTTC.